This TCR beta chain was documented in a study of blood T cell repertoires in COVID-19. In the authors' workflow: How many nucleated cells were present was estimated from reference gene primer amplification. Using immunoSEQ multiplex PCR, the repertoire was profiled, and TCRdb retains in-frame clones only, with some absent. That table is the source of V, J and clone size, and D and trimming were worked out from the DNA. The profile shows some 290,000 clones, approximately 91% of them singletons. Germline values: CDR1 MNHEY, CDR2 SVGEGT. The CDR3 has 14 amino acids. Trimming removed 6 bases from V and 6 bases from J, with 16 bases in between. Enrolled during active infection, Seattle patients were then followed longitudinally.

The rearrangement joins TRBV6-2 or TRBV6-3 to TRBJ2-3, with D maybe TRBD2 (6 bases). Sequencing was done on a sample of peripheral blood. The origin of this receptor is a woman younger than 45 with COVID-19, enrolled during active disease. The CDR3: CASSKGLLGDTQYF. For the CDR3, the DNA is TGTGCCAGCAGCAAGGGACTTCTAGGCGATACGCAGTATTTT.